This T cell receptor beta chain derives from a study of beta chain features in type 1 diabetes. Across the study: Age, gender, cell numbers and subset yield matched between patients and controls.

Sequencing targeted expressed TCRB transcripts, as all isolated RNA had been reverse transcribed. Assay: immunoSEQ multiplex PCR; the TCRdb copy retains only in-frame clones and omits some. The sample carries 200,000 to 250,000 clones, 27% recorded once. A few counts support this clone. Its antigen is currently unknown. The sample carries other DNA sequences with the same CDR3. The CDR3 is made up of 13 amino acids. V was cut by 3 bases and J by 2 bases, with 9 bases left in between. CDR1 is SQVTM, CDR2 ANQGSEA, per germline. Study-level results: Diminished insertions and augmented deletions at VDJ junctions characterized type 1 diabetes patients. Sequencing of cDNA might inflate the share of cells that strongly express TCR. Sampled from patients, naive, central memory and Treg TCRB repertoires appeared more similar than those sampled from healthy donors.

This receptor was obtained from a man in his thirties or forties in good health. The sequenced material came from central memory CD4+ T cells from blood. This chain uses TRBV29-1 with TRBJ2-3, with D possibly matching TRBD2 (5 bases). The DNA for the CDR3 is TGCAGCGTTGACGGCGGGCACACAGATACGCAGTATTTT. Residues: CSVDGGHTDTQYF.